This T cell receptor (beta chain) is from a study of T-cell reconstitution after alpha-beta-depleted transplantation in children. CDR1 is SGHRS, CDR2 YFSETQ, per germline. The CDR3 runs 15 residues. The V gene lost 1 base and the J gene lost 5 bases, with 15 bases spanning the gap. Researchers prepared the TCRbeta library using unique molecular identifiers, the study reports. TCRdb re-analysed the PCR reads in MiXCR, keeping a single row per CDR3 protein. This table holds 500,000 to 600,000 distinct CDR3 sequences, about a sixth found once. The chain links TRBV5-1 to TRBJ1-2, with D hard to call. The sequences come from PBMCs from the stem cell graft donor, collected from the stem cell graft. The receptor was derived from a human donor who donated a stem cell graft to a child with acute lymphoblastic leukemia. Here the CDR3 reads CASSLSIITEYGYTF. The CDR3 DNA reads TGCGCCAGCAGCTTGTCCATCATCACGGAGTATGGCTACACCTTC.